The sequence of this TCR beta chain was determined in a study of human T cells and chemical hapten exposure. During construction of the library, unique molecular identifiers were attached to individual cDNA molecules for quantitative, reproducible TCR counting. Authors' data handling: A per-sample median of about 100,000 TCRs was observed, with counts ranging from roughly 23,224 to 750,000. One entry per CDR3 protein, called by TCRdb with MiXCR from the RACE reads. The authors' filters were not applied to this entry. This sample carries approximately 100,000 distinct CDR3 sequences, roughly 9% of them seen once, and the ten largest clones take 3.1%. Time point reported: patch test 2, 6 weeks after DPC sensitization. Sample treatment: therapeutic diphenylcyclopropenone sensitization with weekly scalp DPC. The CDR3 spans 14 residues. V lost 4 bases and J lost 1, with 10 bases in between. Germline assignment: CDR1 SGHTA and CDR2 FQGNSA.

This sequence originates from a woman between 40 and 55 years old with alopecia areata. Some clones in this sample may be carry-over from other donors' samples. V and J are TRBV7-2 and TRBJ1-1, with a tentative D call TRBD1 (6 bases). This material consisted of whole blood, taken in connection with sensitization to the hapten diphenylcyclopropenone (DPC). CDR3 in amino acids: CASSSGQPNTEAFF. In nucleotides, the CDR3 is TGTGCCAGCAGCTCCGGACAGCCGAACACTGAAGCTTTCTTT.